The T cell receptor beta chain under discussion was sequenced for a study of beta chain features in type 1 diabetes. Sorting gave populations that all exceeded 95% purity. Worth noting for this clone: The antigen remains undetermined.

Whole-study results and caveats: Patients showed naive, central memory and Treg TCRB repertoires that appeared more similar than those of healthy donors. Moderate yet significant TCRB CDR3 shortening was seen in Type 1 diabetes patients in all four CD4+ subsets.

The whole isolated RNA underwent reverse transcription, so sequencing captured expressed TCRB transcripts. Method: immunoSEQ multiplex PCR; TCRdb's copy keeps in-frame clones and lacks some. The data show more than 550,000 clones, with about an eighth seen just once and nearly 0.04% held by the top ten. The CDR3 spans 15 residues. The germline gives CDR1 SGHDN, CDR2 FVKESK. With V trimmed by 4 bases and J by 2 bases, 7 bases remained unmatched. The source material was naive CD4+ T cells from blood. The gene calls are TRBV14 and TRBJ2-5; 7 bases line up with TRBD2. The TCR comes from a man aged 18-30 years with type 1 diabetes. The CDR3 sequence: CASSPGRRRQETQYF. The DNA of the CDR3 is TGTGCCAGCAGCCCCGGGAGGAGGAGGCAAGAGACCCAGTACTTC.